This TCR beta chain was captured by sequencing in a study of neurological immune-mediated disorders. TCRdb redid the calling of the 5' RACE reads with MiXCR, one entry per CDR3 protein. Among over 15,000 distinct CDR3 sequences listed, around 10% were seen once. This clonotype was recorded many times. Input material: CD8+ T cells from blood. This clonotype originated in a woman aged 45-65 years in good health.

The DNA for the CDR3 is TGCAGTGCTAGATATAGCGGGAGAGCGGTCCATGAGCAGTTCTTC. Translation: CSARYSGRAVHEQFF. The chain employs TRBV20-1 and TRBJ2-1; TRBD2 matches 9 bases. The CDR3 extends over 15 amino acids. Looked up from germline, CDR1 is DFQATT and CDR2 is SNEGSKA (reference sequence). V lost 2 bases, J lost 8 bases, and 10 bases stayed unmatched.